The 26 T cell receptor beta chains given below trace back to one sample, sequenced in a study of identical twins. TCRdb ran MiXCR on the 5' RACE reads and lists one entry per CDR3 protein. This sample has about 200,000 distinct CDR3 sequences, with about 10% found just once. Sequenced input: memory T cells sorted from blood. Receptors were obtained from a man aged 50 to 60 in good health.

This clonotype has a count of ten or more. This chain uses TRBV20-1 with TRBJ2-1, with 14 nucleotides matching TRBD2. Trimming at V came to 3 bases and at J to 5 bases, leaving 6 bases not matched to a gene. In germline, CDR1 is DFQATT, CDR2 SNEGSKA (reference sequence). This CDR3 contains 16 residues. The CDR3 nucleotides read TGCAGTGCTAGTGATCCGGGACTAGCGGGGGACAATGAGCAGTTCTTC. Protein sequence: CSASDPGLAGDNEQFF.

The sample holds one count of this clonotype. The CDR3 region is CASSSGRGANSPLHF. CDR3 nucleotide sequence: TGTGCCAGCAGCTCCGGACGGGGGGCTAATTCACCCCTCCACTTT. This chain links TRBV6-1 with TRBJ1-6, with D tentatively TRBD1 (6 bases). The CDR3 runs 15 residues. V lost 6 bases to trimming and J lost 6 bases, with 15 bases between them. Germline V lookup: CDR1 MNHNS, CDR2 SASEGT.

The rearrangement uses TRBV5-4 and TRBJ2-7, with 10 bases fitting TRBD2. This CDR3 spans 16 amino acids. Germline lookup yields CDR1 SGHNT and CDR2 YYREEE (reference sequence). Germline trimming cut 4 bases from V and 2 bases from J; bases unmatched to any gene: 9. Here the CDR3 DNA reads TGTGCCAGCAGCATCAAAAGGACTAGCGGAACCTACGAGCAGTACTTC. Translation: CASSIKRTSGTYEQYF.

The table lists this clonotype with many counts. The V and J genes are TRBV10-3 and TRBJ1-4; possible D gene TRBD1, 6 bases. Germline V gene lookup returns CDR1 ENHRY and CDR2 SYGVKD. Trimming removed 10 bases at V and 0 bases at J, with 9 bases between. This CDR3 has 13 residues. Here the CDR3 reads CASRTATNEKLFF. CDR3 DNA: TGTGCCAGCCGGACAGCAACTAATGAAAAACTGTTTTTT.

This clonotype has ten or more counts. This sequence joins TRBV9 and TRBJ2-7; 8 bases are shared with TRBD1. Germline loops: CDR1 SGDLS, CDR2 YYNGEE. This CDR3 has 16 amino acids. With 4 bases clipped from V and 2 bases from J, the junction kept 11 bases outside the gene matches. The CDR3 spells CASSPRTGFLAYEQYF. In nucleotides, the CDR3 is TGTGCCAGCAGCCCGAGGACAGGGTTCCTCGCCTACGAGCAGTACTTC.

The chain links TRBV11-2 to TRBJ2-3; D tentatively reads TRBD1 or TRBD2 (5 bases each). Germline V gene lookup returns CDR1 SGHAT and CDR2 FQNNGV. V lost 2 bases and J lost 0, with 12 bases in between. The CDR3 is 16 amino acids. DNA for the CDR3: TGTGCCAGCAGCTTACGTTCGGGGCCAAGCACAGATACGCAGTATTTT. It encodes CASSLRSGPSTDTQYF.

This clonotype was seen at least ten times. The V gene is TRBV28, the J gene TRBJ1-1; 7 positions agree with TRBD1. Germline trimming cut 6 bases from V and 4 bases from J; bases unmatched to any gene: 14. The CDR3 totals 16 residues. Germline V gene data show CDR1 as MDHEN and CDR2 as SYDVKM. The CDR3 DNA follows: TGTGCCAGCAGCTCACCGTCGACAGGGTTGGGCACTGAAGCTTTCTTT. This encodes CASSSPSTGLGTEAFF.

The chain recombines TRBV6-2 or TRBV6-3 with TRBJ1-1; 11 bases are shared with TRBD1. Unmatched junction bases numbered 9, after V lost 6 bases and J lost 0 bases. This CDR3 has 17 amino acids. Germline lookup yields CDR1 MNHEY and CDR2 SVGEGT. The CDR3 nucleotides are TGTGCCAGCAGGCACCCCGGGACAGGGGGGATGAACACTGAAGCTTTCTTT. Its protein is CASRHPGTGGMNTEAFF.

The J gene is TRBJ2-1, the V gene TRBV6-1, with no clear D. This CDR3 contains 14 residues. V was trimmed by 7 bases and J by 0 bases, leaving 10 bases between them. CDR1 MNHNS and CDR2 SASEGT come from the germline V gene. This CDR3 is CASTSDSSYNEQFF. CDR3 DNA sequence: TGTGCCAGCACCTCGGATAGCTCCTACAATGAGCAGTTCTTC.

In this sample, this clonotype turned up a few times. The CDR3 bases are TGTGCCAGCAGCTTGTCCTTAGTTCCTCGGGGGGGTCAAGAGACCCAGTACTTC. This encodes CASSLSLVPRGGQETQYF. The chain uses TRBV5-5 and TRBJ2-5; 8 bases line up with TRBD2. Germline lookup yields CDR1 SGHKS and CDR2 YYEKEE (reference sequence). Trimming cost V 1 base and J 2 bases; bases outside gene matches: 13. The CDR3 totals 18 residues.

Many counts were recorded for this clonotype. The junction shows a germline mismatch at one end, possibly a read error. The V gene is TRBV5-1, the J gene TRBJ1-5, with unresolved D. The CDR3 extends over 14 amino acids. Germline lookup yields CDR1 SGHRS and CDR2 YFSETQ. CDR3 region: CASSLDEPSQPQHF. Written as DNA, the CDR3 is TGCGCCAGCAGTTTGGACGAACCGAGTCAGCCCCAGCATTTT.

The sample holds many counts of this clonotype. The J gene is TRBJ2-2, the V gene TRBV20-1, with TRBD2 identical over 7 bases. The J segment lost 3 bases and the V segment lost 1 base, leaving 20 bases of the junction unmatched. CDR1 is DFQATT and CDR2 is SNEGSKA in the germline V gene (reference sequence). The CDR3 is 20 residues long. CDR3 protein: CSARGLDLRLGGRYTGELFF. For the CDR3, the DNA is TGCAGTGCTAGAGGGCTGGACCTACGACTAGGCGGGAGATACACCGGGGAGCTGTTTTTT.

This chain uses TRBV3-1 with TRBJ2-7, with TRBD2 matching over 10 bases. The CDR3 extends over 15 amino acids. V shed 3 bases, J shed 8 bases, and the junction held 10 bases outside the gene matches. The germline V gene encodes CDR1 LGHDT and CDR2 YNNKEL (reference sequence). CDR3 sequence reads: CASSQGGTSGAKQYF. CDR3 DNA sequence: TGTGCCAGCAGCCAGGGGGGAACTAGCGGGGCCAAGCAGTACTTC.

The V gene is TRBV7-8, the J gene TRBJ2-7; D is ambiguous. The V gene lost 1 base and the J gene lost 3 bases, with 10 bases spanning the gap. There are 14 residues in the CDR3. Germline V lookup: CDR1 SGHVS, CDR2 FQNEAQ. This CDR3 reads CASSLVGSFYEQYF. CDR3 nucleotide sequence: TGTGCCAGCAGCTTAGTGGGCAGCTTCTACGAGCAGTACTTC.

This clonotype was observed many times. V gene TRBV6-6 combines with J gene TRBJ1-2, with D tentatively TRBD1 (6 bases). V lost 7 bases and J lost 7, with 16 bases in between. The CDR3 has 13 amino acids. CDR1 and CDR2 (germline): MNHNY, SVGAGI (reference sequence). The CDR3 DNA reads TGTGCCAGCACCGAGTCAGGGGTTGGTGGCTACACCTTC. Residues: CASTESGVGGYTF.

This clonotype was observed many times. The genes are TRBV20-1 and TRBJ2-3, with TRBD1 as a possible D gene (5 bases). V dropped 2 bases and J dropped 0 bases, with 6 bases sitting between them. This CDR3 has 13 residues. Per germline, CDR1 DFQATT and CDR2 SNEGSKA (reference sequence). The CDR3 loop reads CSARPGSTDTQYF. CDR3 nucleotide sequence: TGCAGTGCTAGACCAGGGAGCACAGATACGCAGTATTTT.

The CDR3 is CASSLRAEGAPDTQYF. The DNA of the CDR3 is TGCGCCAGCAGCCTTAGAGCGGAGGGGGCCCCGGATACGCAGTATTTT. The rearrangement joins TRBV5-1 to TRBJ2-3; possible D gene TRBD1, 7 bases. The CDR3 length is 16 residues. Germline loops: CDR1 SGHRS, CDR2 YFSETQ. V gave up 4 bases and J gave up 6 bases, with 21 bases separating them. Based on the CDR3 plus reference TRBV5-1 and TRBJ2-3, the full variable domain is KAGVTQTPRYLIKTRGQQVTLSCSPISGHRSVSWYQQTPGQGLQFLFEYFSETQRNKGNFPGRFSGRQFSNSRSEMNVSTLELGDSALYLCASSLRAEGAPDTQYFGPGTRLTVL.

This clonotype has more than one count but fewer than ten. The chain is built from TRBV20-1 and TRBJ1-6; D may be TRBD1 (5 bases). V lost 6 bases, J lost 4 bases, and 13 bases lay in between. This CDR3 has 14 amino acids. Looked up from germline, CDR1 is DFQATT and CDR2 is SNEGSKA (reference sequence). The CDR3 bases are TGCAGTGCAAAACTGGGGGTGTATAATTCACCCCTCCACTTT. Translation: CSAKLGVYNSPLHF.

This clonotype has a single count. This chain links TRBV20-1 with TRBJ2-3; D may be TRBD1 or TRBD2 (6 bases each). The CDR3 extends over 15 amino acids. Trimming shortened V by 2 bases and J by 1 base, and 13 bases separated the two germline ends. CDR1 and CDR2 (germline): DFQATT, SNEGSKA (reference sequence). This CDR3 is CSARNEGGGTDTQYF. CDR3 DNA: TGCAGTGCTAGAAATGAGGGGGGTGGCACAGATACGCAGTATTTT.

Comments on this clonotype: A read error may produce the germline difference seen at one junction end. This chain joins TRBV6-1 and TRBJ2-7, with a tentative D call TRBD2 (6 bases). CDR1 and CDR2 from the germline V gene are MNHNS and SASEGT. The CDR3 loop spans 14 amino acids. CDR3 sequence reads: CASSIGRDSHEQYF. The CDR3 DNA reads TGTGCCAGCAGCATCGGTCGGGACTCCCACGAGCAGTACTTC.

This clonotype appeared many times. This chain links TRBV29-1 with TRBJ1-2, with a possible D match to TRBD1 (5 bases). Trimming took 6 bases from V and 8 from J, leaving 16 bases between them. The CDR3 extends over 12 amino acids. In germline, CDR1 is SQVTM, CDR2 ANQGSEA. CDR3 in amino acids: CSVEGLSWGYTF. In DNA form, the CDR3 reads TGCAGCGTCGAGGGACTCTCTTGGGGCTACACCTTC.

In this sample, this clonotype turned up a few times. The V call is TRBV19, the J call TRBJ2-7, with 11 bases identical to TRBD1. Germline assignment: CDR1 LNHDA and CDR2 SQIVND (reference sequence). The CDR3 spans 16 residues. The junction had 7 bases not matched to a gene; V was cut back by 4 bases and J by 2 bases. CDR3 residues: CASSSSPGQGAYEQYF. The CDR3 DNA follows: TGTGCCAGTAGTAGTTCTCCGGGACAGGGGGCCTACGAGCAGTACTTC.

The chain recombines TRBV12-3 or TRBV12-4 with TRBJ1-1; tentative D call: TRBD1 (6 bases). The V and J ends lost 7 bases and 0 bases respectively, with 15 bases between them. This CDR3 region has 15 residues. The CDR3 region has the DNA TGTGCCAGCATACCGGCGGGACAAATGAACACTGAAGCTTTCTTT. Amino acids: CASIPAGQMNTEAFF.

This clonotype was seen repeatedly, ten times or more. The chain employs TRBV12-3 or TRBV12-4 and TRBJ2-1, with TRBD1 as a possible D gene (6 bases). The V end was cut by 5 bases, the J end by 1 base, with 15 bases between. This CDR3 comprises 16 residues. The CDR3 bases are TGTGCCAGCAGTCACTACACAGGGAAATCCTACAATGAGCAGTTCTTC. Translated, it gives CASSHYTGKSYNEQFF.

V usage is TRBV5-1 and J usage is TRBJ1-3; D gene ambiguous. The CDR3 runs to 15 residues. Germline loops: CDR1 SGHRS, CDR2 YFSETQ. V was shortened by 5 bases and J by 0 bases, with 12 bases between the two germline ends. The CDR3 region is CASSYDGLSGNTIYF. The CDR3 DNA reads TGCGCCAGCAGTTACGACGGACTCTCTGGAAACACCATATATTTT.

The sample holds a few counts of this clonotype. V gene TRBV18 combines with J gene TRBJ2-2; 8 bases fit TRBD2. V shed 2 bases, J shed 0 bases, and the junction held 2 bases outside the gene matches. The CDR3 runs 16 residues. Germline loops: CDR1 KGHSH, CDR2 LQKENI. The DNA for the CDR3 is TGTGCCAGCTCACCAGCGGGACTAGCGAACACCGGGGAGCTGTTTTTT. Protein product: CASSPAGLANTGELFF.